The clone carrying this T cell receptor (beta chain) appeared once. The CDR3 has 15 amino acids. CDR1 is SNHLY, CDR2 FYNNEI, per germline. The germline V and J ends were trimmed by 4 bases and 4 bases, with 17 bases remaining between them. Produced via immunoSEQ multiplex PCR; TCRdb's table is partial and in-frame only. The table shows about 270,000 clones, with roughly nine tenths occurring only once. The data derive from a study of blood T cell repertoires in COVID-19. As for the study in general: The samples span acute and convalescent COVID-19 from the United States, Italy and Spain.

Material for sequencing was PBMCs or T cells enriched from blood (not recorded which). This chain uses TRBV2 with TRBJ2-7, with D possibly being TRBD2 (5 bases). This TCR was sampled from a woman aged 18 to 35 who had recovered from COVID-19. This CDR3 is CASSGNRGPNYEQYF. The DNA of the CDR3 is TGTGCCAGCAGTGGGAACAGAGGGCCCAATTACGAGCAGTACTTC.